The 25 T cell receptor beta chains in this list originate from one sample, sequenced in a study of T cell clonality in common variable immunodeficiency. The repertoire was sequenced with immunoSEQ multiplex PCR; TCRdb's copy has only in-frame clones and lacks some. This repertoire lists around 81,000 clones without singletons; around 0.8% sits in the top ten. What was sequenced was peripheral blood mononuclear cells. These receptor sequences come from a person aged 18-69 years in good health.

In this sample, this clone turned up many times. The CDR3 extends 3 residues past the end of the read, so its final part is completed from the germline J gene. The chain is built from TRBV5-1 and TRBJ2-1; D may match TRBD1 or TRBD2 (7 bases each). This CDR3 is built from 16 residues. Trimming removed 0 bases at V and 3 bases at J, with 13 bases between. Germline CDR1 SGHRS, CDR2 YFSETQ. The CDR3 DNA, read in part, is TGCGCCAGCAGCTTGGTTACAGGGGAGGGCTACAATGAG. Its protein product is CASSLVTGEGYNE. The entire CDR3 is CASSLVTGEGYNEQFF.

This clone has at least ten counts. The read finishes 3 residues shy of the CDR3 end, and the germline J gene is used to complete it. The chain is built from TRBV19 and TRBJ2-1; the D is unclear. Trimming stripped 4 bases from V and 3 bases from J, with 7 bases between. Germline V gene data show CDR1 as LNHDA and CDR2 as SQIVND (reference sequence). The CDR3 is 13 residues long. CDR3 sequence: CASSRAHYNEQFF. Incomplete CDR3 DNA: TGTGCCAGTAGTAGAGCGCACTACAATGAG. Full variable domain (remainder filled in from reference TRBV19 and TRBJ2-1): DGGITQSPKYLFRKEGQNVTLSCEQNLNHDAMYWYRQDPGQGLRLIYYSQIVNDFQKGDIAEGYSVSREKKESFPLTVTSAQKNPTAFYLCASSRAHYNEQFFGPGTRLTVL.

This clone was seen repeatedly, ten times or more. The read ends 3 residues before the CDR3 terminus; that terminus is restored from the germline J gene. The genes are TRBV10-3 and TRBJ1-2; D is undetermined. The germline gives CDR1 ENHRY, CDR2 SYGVKD. The CDR3 has 13 residues. The CDR3 loop is CAISESDAVGYTF. The DNA read from the CDR3 is TGTGCCATCAGTGAGTCAGACGCGGTGGGC.

This clone was counted many times. The CDR3 extends 3 residues past the end of the read, so its final part is completed from the germline J gene. The gene calls are TRBV9 and TRBJ2-7; D possibly corresponds to TRBD1 (6 bases). CDR3 length: 15 amino acids. V lost 4 bases to trimming and J lost 5 bases, with 19 bases between them. Germline V gene data show CDR1 as SGDLS and CDR2 as YYNGEE. This chain's CDR3 is CASSREGQPGDEQYF. The sequenced part of the CDR3 DNA is TGTGCCAGCAGCCGAGAAGGACAGCCTGGAGACGAG.

Points on this clone: With the read ending 3 residues before the CDR3 end, the germline J gene is used to fill in that end. The chain carries TRBV11-2 and TRBJ1-6; 7 bases are a match to TRBD1. The CDR3 runs to 14 residues. Unmatched junction bases numbered 7, after V lost 6 bases and J lost 8 bases. Germline V gene data show CDR1 as SGHAT and CDR2 as FQNNGV. CDR3 in amino acids: CASSRQGSDSPLHF. CDR3 DNA (partial): TGTGCCAGCAGTCGACAGGGTTCGGATTCACCC.

This clone came up many times. The read terminates 3 residues ahead of where the CDR3 ends, so the germline J gene completes it. The chain is built from TRBV20-1 and TRBJ2-1, with 8 nucleotides matching TRBD2. The CDR3 contains 16 residues. V lost 0 bases and J lost 0; bases outside the gene matches: 4. Germline loops: CDR1 DFQATT, CDR2 SNEGSKA (reference sequence). CDR3 protein: CSARDFSGVSYNEQFF. CDR3 bases read: TGCAGTGCTAGAGATTTTAGCGGGGTCTCCTACAATGAG.

This clone was observed at least ten times. The sequence runs out 3 residues before the end of the CDR3; the remainder is reconstructed from the germline J gene. The chain employs TRBV10-3 and TRBJ2-7, with 7 bases identical to TRBD2. The junction had 12 bases not matched to a gene; V was cut back by 7 bases and J by 6 bases. This CDR3 is 14 amino acids long. CDR1 is ENHRY, CDR2 SYGVKD, per germline. The CDR3 bases that were read are TGTGCCATCATAGTGTACGGGGGGTTTTTCGAG. The encoded protein is CAIIVYGGFFE. The entire CDR3 reads CAIIVYGGFFEQYF.

This clone has a count of ten or more. With the read ending 3 residues before the CDR3 end, the germline J gene is used to fill in that end. The V call is TRBV19, the J call TRBJ2-3; weak D call: TRBD1 (6 bases). The CDR3 runs 16 residues. V was cut by 7 bases and J by 3 bases, with 20 bases left in between. Germline V gives CDR1 LNHDA, CDR2 SQIVND (reference sequence). The CDR3 sequence: CASMSGVYRKTDTQYF. CDR3 bases read: TGTGCCAGTATGTCAGGGGTATATCGGAAGACAGATACG.

The table lists this clone with many counts. CDR3 residues: CASSLEGETQYF. Partial CDR3 DNA: TGTGCCAGCAGCTTGGAGGGAGAGACC. V is TRBV5-6 and J is TRBJ2-5; D is ambiguous. From the germline J gene comes the end of the CDR3, since the read stops 3 residues before it. Looked up from germline, CDR1 is SGHDT and CDR2 is YYEEEE. The length of the CDR3 is 12 residues. Trimming shortened V by 0 bases and J by 4 bases, and 4 bases separated the two germline ends. Drawing the rest from reference TRBV5-6 and TRBJ2-5, the complete variable domain is DAGVTQSPTHLIKTRGQQVTLRCSPKSGHDTVSWYQQALGQGPQFIFQYYEEEERQRGNFPDRFSGHQFPNYSSELNVNALLLGDSALYLCASSLEGETQYFGPGTRLLVL.

This clone occurred many times. Read coverage stops 3 residues before the CDR3 terminus; the germline J gene supplies the remainder. This chain joins TRBV12-5 and TRBJ2-7, with D possibly TRBD2 on 7 matching bases. The germline V gene has CDR1 LGHNT and CDR2 FRNRAP. Deletions cut 3 bases from V and 4 bases from J, with 34 bases between. CDR3 length: 21 amino acids. The CDR3 here is CASGFWSRQDAGAGRLYEQYF. The covered CDR3 bases are TGTGCTAGTGGTTTCTGGTCTCGACAGGACGCGGGAGCGGGGCGACTTTACGAG. The full variable domain, completed using reference TRBV12-5 and TRBJ2-7, is DARVTQTPRHKVTEMGQEVTMRCQPILGHNTVFWYRQTMMQGLELLAYFRNRAPLDDSGMPKDRFSAEMPDATLATLKIQPSEPRDSAVYFCASGFWSRQDAGAGRLYEQYFGPGTRLTVT.

This clone was observed at least ten times. The CDR3 loop is CASTVPGQGATTGELFF. CDR3 bases read: TGTGCCAGCACCGTGCCGGGACAGGGGGCGACCACCGGGGAG. This chain uses TRBV6-2 or TRBV6-3 with TRBJ2-2; 12 bases match TRBD1. The read ends 3 residues before the CDR3 terminus; that terminus is restored from the germline J gene. The V and J ends lost 7 bases and 4 bases, in that order; junction bases with no gene match: 10. There are 17 residues in the CDR3. Per the germline V gene, CDR1 is MNHEY and CDR2 is SVGEGT.

This clone was counted ten times or more. The CDR3 is cut off 3 residues early in the read; its end comes from the germline J gene. The J gene is TRBJ2-1, the V gene TRBV11-2; a possible D gene is TRBD1 (5 bases). Germline loops: CDR1 SGHAT, CDR2 FQNNGV. The V gene lost 5 bases and the J gene lost 9 bases, with 14 bases spanning the gap. The CDR3 loop spans 13 amino acids. CDR3 DNA, as far as it was read: TGTGCCAGCAGCATACCAGGGTTTGCTGAG. It specifies CASSIPGFAE. From start to end, the CDR3 is CASSIPGFAEQFF.

This clone showed up many times. Read coverage stops 3 residues before the CDR3 terminus; the germline J gene supplies the remainder. The chain carries TRBV7-9 and TRBJ2-5, with 7 bases matching TRBD2. CDR3 length equals 13 residues. The germline CDR1 and CDR2 sequences are SEHNR and FQNEAQ (reference sequence). Trimming cost V 5 bases and J 5 bases; bases outside gene matches: 5. CDR3 DNA, as far as it was read: TGTGCCAGCAGCCACCGACTAGCCGAGACC. Its translation is CASSHRLAET. The CDR3 in full is CASSHRLAETQYF.

This clone was seen ten or more times. Germline is not matched at one junction end, which may reflect a read error. Read coverage stops 3 residues before the CDR3 terminus; the germline J gene supplies the remainder. The chain is built from TRBV7-7 and TRBJ2-7, with D maybe TRBD2 (5 bases). CDR3 size: 14 residues. The germline gives CDR1 SSHAT, CDR2 FNYEAQ (reference sequence). CDR3 amino acids: CASSQDSTSYEQYF. CDR3 DNA, as far as it was read: TGTGCTAGCAGCCAGGACTCGACATCCTACGAG.

This clone was found many times. CDR3 region: CASTAQGRVGTGELFF. The CDR3 bases that were read are TGTGCCAGCACCGCGCAGGGGAGGGTTGGCACCGGGGAG. The V gene is TRBV6-2 or TRBV6-3, the J gene TRBJ2-2; D perhaps matches TRBD2 (7 bases). From the germline J gene comes the end of the CDR3, since the read stops 3 residues before it. CDR1 is MNHEY, CDR2 SVGEGT, per germline. The V end lost 7 bases, the J end lost 4 bases, and 19 bases lay between the germline ends. The CDR3 has 16 residues.

This clone was detected ten times or more. The read gets to within 3 residues of the CDR3 end, and the germline J gene fills in the rest. The rearrangement joins TRBV30 to TRBJ1-1; TRBD1 agrees at 9 bases. The trim removed 4 bases at V and 4 bases at J, leaving 7 bases unmatched. Germline V CDR1 and CDR2: GTSNPN, SVGIG (reference sequence). The CDR3 has 14 residues. CDR3 in amino acids: CAWNPQGAGTEAFF. Partial CDR3 DNA: TGTGCCTGGAACCCACAGGGGGCTGGCACTGAA.

This clone was observed many times. The read stops 3 residues short of the end of the CDR3; the missing end is completed from the germline J gene. The V call is TRBV7-2, the J call TRBJ2-1; tentative D call: TRBD2 (5 bases). The CDR3 runs 12 residues. The ends were cut back, 3 bases at V and 9 bases at J, with 9 bases in the middle. CDR1 is SGHTA, CDR2 FQGNSA, per germline. CDR3 bases read: TGTGCCAGCAGCTTTTCCGGGGTTGAG. It yields the protein CASSFSGVE. The whole CDR3 reads CASSFSGVEQFF.

Many counts were recorded for this clone. The read ends 3 residues shy of where the CDR3 ends; the end is completed using the germline J gene. This rearrangement joins TRBV7-8 to TRBJ1-6; D is perhaps TRBD1 (5 bases). There are 14 residues in the CDR3. Germline V gene lookup returns CDR1 SGHVS and CDR2 FQNEAQ. V was shortened by 1 base and J by 6 bases, with 7 bases between the two germline ends. The chain's CDR3 is CASSLGTPNSPLHF. Partial CDR3 DNA: TGTGCCAGCAGCTTAGGGACACCTAATTCACCC.

This clone was seen repeatedly, ten times or more. Coverage ceases 3 residues before the CDR3 finishes, and the germline J gene fills in the end. V usage is TRBV19 and J usage is TRBJ2-5, with D maybe TRBD1 (5 bases). V dropped 5 bases and J dropped 3 bases, with 16 bases sitting between them. The CDR3 runs 15 residues. The germline gives CDR1 LNHDA, CDR2 SQIVND (reference sequence). Incomplete CDR3 DNA: TGTGCCAGTAGTCAAATAGGGGCAGAAGAAGAGACC. Translating it yields CASSQIGAEEET. The full CDR3 protein reads CASSQIGAEEETQYF. The full variable domain, completed using reference TRBV19 and TRBJ2-5, is DGGITQSPKYLFRKEGQNVTLSCEQNLNHDAMYWYRQDPGQGLRLIYYSQIVNDFQKGDIAEGYSVSREKKESFPLTVTSAQKNPTAFYLCASSQIGAEEETQYFGPGTRLLVL.

The table lists this clone with many counts. Read data end 3 residues before the CDR3 end; the end is taken from the germline J gene. The genes are TRBV9 and TRBJ2-7; 8 nucleotides align to TRBD1. The CDR3 loop spans 15 amino acids. Germline V CDR1 and CDR2: SGDLS, YYNGEE. Trimming took 4 bases from V and 5 from J; bases not matched to a gene: 11. This CDR3 is CASSPQGTGVDEQYF. CDR3 DNA, as far as it was read: TGTGCCAGCAGCCCCCAGGGGACAGGCGTAGACGAG. Variable domain in full (rest from reference TRBV9 and TRBJ2-7): DSGVTQTPKHLITATGQRVTLRCSPRSGDLSVYWYQQSLDQGLQFLIQYYNGEERAKGNILERFSAQQFPDLHSELNLSSLELGDSALYFCASSPQGTGVDEQYFGPGTRLTVT.

This clone was seen only a few times. Partial CDR3 DNA: TGTGCCAGCAGCGTCGACAGGGCGGGAGAGACC. Residues: CASSVDRAGET. The whole CDR3 protein is CASSVDRAGETQYF. V and J are TRBV7-2 and TRBJ2-5; TRBD1 aligns across 7 bases. Read coverage stops 3 residues before the CDR3 terminus; the germline J gene supplies the remainder. Trimming at V came to 5 bases and at J to 4 bases, leaving 7 bases not matched to a gene. CDR3 length: 14 amino acids. Germline V gene data show CDR1 as SGHTA and CDR2 as FQGNSA.

This clone was observed at least ten times. The read ends 3 residues shy of where the CDR3 ends; the end is completed using the germline J gene. The V and J genes are TRBV3-1 (or the pseudogene TRBV3-2) and TRBJ2-5; 9 bases match TRBD1. Losses at the gene ends were 1 base for V and 2 bases for J; bases not matched to a gene: 5. This CDR3 is 16 amino acids long. Germline V gene lookup returns CDR1 LGHDT and CDR2 YNNKEL (reference sequence). The DNA read from the CDR3 is TGTGCCAGCAGCCAAGCCCTGGACAGGGGACAAGAGACC. Its protein product is CASSQALDRGQET. The CDR3 as a whole reads CASSQALDRGQETQYF.

In its sample, this clone was seen many times. The part of the CDR3 DNA that was read is TGCAGTGCTTATACCGGGACAGGGGATTACCAGCCC. It is translated as CSAYTGTGDYQP. The complete CDR3 sequence is CSAYTGTGDYQPQHF. The V and J genes are TRBV20-1 and TRBJ1-5; 10 bases match TRBD1. Read data end 3 residues before the CDR3 end; the end is taken from the germline J gene. V was pared by 5 bases and J by 7 bases, with 11 bases of the junction left unmatched. The germline CDR1 and CDR2 sequences are DFQATT and SNEGSKA (reference sequence). This CDR3 is built from 15 residues.

This clone came up many times. The read terminates 3 residues before the CDR3 end, so the remaining end is supplied by the germline J gene. This rearrangement joins TRBV11-2 to TRBJ2-7; TRBD1 might be the D (6 bases). The germline gives CDR1 SGHAT, CDR2 FQNNGV. CDR3 length equals 15 residues. V was trimmed by 5 bases and J by 2 bases, leaving 16 bases between them. The CDR3 bases that were read are TGTGCCAGCAGCGACCACCCGGGACAAGCCTACGAG. This gives the protein CASSDHPGQAYE. The whole CDR3 is CASSDHPGQAYEQYF.

This clone appeared many times. The CDR3 is cut off 3 residues early in the read; its end comes from the germline J gene. This rearrangement joins TRBV11-2 to TRBJ1-6; a possible D gene is TRBD1 (6 bases). CDR1 is SGHAT and CDR2 is FQNNGV in the germline V gene. Trimming stripped 1 base from V and 8 bases from J, with 12 bases between. The length of the CDR3 is 15 residues. CDR3: CASSLGPDSYSPLHF. The CDR3 bases that were read are TGTGCCAGCAGCTTAGGACCGGACAGCTATTCACCC. The variable domain in full, with the rest retrieved from reference TRBV11-2 and TRBJ1-6, is EAGVAQSPRYKIIEKRQSVAFWCNPISGHATLYWYQQILGQGPKLLIQFQNNGVVDDSQLPKDRFSAERLKGVDSTLKIQPAKLEDSAVYLCASSLGPDSYSPLHFGNGTRLTVT.